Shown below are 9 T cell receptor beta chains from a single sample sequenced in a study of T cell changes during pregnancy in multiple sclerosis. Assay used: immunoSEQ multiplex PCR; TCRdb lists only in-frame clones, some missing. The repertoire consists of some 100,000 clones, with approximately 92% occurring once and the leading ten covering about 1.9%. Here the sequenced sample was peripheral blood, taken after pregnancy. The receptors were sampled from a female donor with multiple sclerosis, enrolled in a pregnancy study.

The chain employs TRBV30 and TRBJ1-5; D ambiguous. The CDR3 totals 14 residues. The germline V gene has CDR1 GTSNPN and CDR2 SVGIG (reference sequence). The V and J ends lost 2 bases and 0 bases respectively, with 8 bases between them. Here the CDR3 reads CAWSITDSNQPQHF. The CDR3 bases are TGTGCCTGGAGTATAACAGATAGCAATCAGCCCCAGCATTTT.

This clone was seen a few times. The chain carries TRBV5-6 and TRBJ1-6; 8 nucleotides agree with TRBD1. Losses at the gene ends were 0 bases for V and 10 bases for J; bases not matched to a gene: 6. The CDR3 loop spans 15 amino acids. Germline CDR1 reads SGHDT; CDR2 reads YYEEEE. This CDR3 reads CASSLVQGDSSPLHF. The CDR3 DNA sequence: TGTGCCAGCAGCTTGGTACAGGGGGATAGCTCACCCCTCCACTTT.

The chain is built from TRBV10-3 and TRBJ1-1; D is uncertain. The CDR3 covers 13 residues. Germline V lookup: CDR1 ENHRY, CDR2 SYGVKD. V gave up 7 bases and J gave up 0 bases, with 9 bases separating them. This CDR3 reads CAINPGMNTEAFF. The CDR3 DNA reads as TGTGCCATCAATCCGGGAATGAACACTGAAGCTTTCTTT.

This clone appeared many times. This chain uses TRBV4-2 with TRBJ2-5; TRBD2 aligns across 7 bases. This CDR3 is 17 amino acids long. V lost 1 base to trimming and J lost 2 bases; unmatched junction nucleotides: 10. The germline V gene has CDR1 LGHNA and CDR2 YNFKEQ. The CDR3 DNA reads TGTGCCAGCAGCCAAGGGTCCTCGGCTAGCGGACAAGAGACCCAGTACTTC. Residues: CASSQGSSASGQETQYF.

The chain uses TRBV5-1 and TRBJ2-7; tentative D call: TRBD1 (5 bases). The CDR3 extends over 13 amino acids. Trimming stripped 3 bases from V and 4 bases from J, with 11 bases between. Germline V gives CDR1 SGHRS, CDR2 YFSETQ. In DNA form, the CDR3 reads TGCGCCAGCAGCTACCAGACAGAATACGAGCAGTACTTC. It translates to CASSYQTEYEQYF.

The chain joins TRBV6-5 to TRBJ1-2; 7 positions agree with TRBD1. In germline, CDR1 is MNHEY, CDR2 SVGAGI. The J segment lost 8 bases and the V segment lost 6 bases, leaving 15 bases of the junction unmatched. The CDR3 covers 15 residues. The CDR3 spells CASSPNRRDSSGYTF. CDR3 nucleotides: TGTGCCAGCAGCCCCAATAGGCGGGACAGCTCCGGCTACACCTTC.

The CDR3: CASSLRGDSMNTEAFF. The CDR3 DNA reads TGTGCCAGCAGCTTAAGGGGGGACTCCATGAACACTGAAGCTTTCTTT. This sequence joins TRBV7-3 and TRBJ1-1; D may be TRBD1 (5 bases). Trimming left V 1 base short and J 0 bases short, with 12 bases between. Germline CDR1 reads SGHTA; CDR2 reads FQGTGA. The length of the CDR3 is 16 residues.

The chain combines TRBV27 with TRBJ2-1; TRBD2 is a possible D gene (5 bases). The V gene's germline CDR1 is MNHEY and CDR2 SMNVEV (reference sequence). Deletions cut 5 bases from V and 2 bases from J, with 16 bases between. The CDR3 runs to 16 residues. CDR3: CASSLPGSSTYNEQFF. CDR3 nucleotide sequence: TGTGCCAGCAGTCTCCCGGGGTCCTCCACCTACAATGAGCAGTTCTTC.

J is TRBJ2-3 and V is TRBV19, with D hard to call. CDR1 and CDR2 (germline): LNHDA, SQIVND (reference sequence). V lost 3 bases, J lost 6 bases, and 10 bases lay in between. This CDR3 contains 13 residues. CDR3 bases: TGTGCCAGTAGTATTTCCCGGGTTGATACGCAGTATTTT. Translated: CASSISRVDTQYF.